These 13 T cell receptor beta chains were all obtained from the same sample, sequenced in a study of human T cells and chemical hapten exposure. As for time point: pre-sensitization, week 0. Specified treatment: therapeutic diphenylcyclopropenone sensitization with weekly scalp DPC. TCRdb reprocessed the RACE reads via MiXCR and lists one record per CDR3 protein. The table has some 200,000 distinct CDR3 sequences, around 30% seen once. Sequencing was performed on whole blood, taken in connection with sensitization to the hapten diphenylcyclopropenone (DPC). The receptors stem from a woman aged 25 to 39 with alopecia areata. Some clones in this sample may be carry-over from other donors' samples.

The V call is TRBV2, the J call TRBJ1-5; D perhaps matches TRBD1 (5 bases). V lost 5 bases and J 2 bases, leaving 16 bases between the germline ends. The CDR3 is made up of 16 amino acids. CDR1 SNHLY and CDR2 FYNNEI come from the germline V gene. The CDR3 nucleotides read TGTGCCAGCAGTACCTCCGGGGGAAGGGGCAATCAGCCCCAGCATTTT. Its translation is CASSTSGGRGNQPQHF.

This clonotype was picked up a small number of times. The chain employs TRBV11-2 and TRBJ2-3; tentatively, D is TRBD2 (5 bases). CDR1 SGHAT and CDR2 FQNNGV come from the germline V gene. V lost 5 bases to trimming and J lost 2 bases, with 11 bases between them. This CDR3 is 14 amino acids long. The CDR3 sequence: CASSPTGVTDTQYF. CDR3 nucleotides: TGTGCCAGCAGCCCAACCGGGGTCACAGATACGCAGTATTTT.

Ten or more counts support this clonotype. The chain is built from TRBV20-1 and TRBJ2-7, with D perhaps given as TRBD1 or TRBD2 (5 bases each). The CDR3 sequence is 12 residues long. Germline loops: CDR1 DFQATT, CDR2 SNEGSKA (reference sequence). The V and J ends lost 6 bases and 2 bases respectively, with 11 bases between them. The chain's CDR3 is CSAIVGAYEQYF. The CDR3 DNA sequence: TGCAGTGCCATAGTGGGGGCCTACGAGCAGTACTTC.

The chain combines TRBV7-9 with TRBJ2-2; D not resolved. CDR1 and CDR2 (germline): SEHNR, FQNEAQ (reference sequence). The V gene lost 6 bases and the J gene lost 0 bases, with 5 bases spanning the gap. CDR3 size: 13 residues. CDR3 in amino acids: CASRNPNTGELFF. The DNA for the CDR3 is TGTGCCAGCAGGAACCCGAACACCGGGGAGCTGTTTTTT.

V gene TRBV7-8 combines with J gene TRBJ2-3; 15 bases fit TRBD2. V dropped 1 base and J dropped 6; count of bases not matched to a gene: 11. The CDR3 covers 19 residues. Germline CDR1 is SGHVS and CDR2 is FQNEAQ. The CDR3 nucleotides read TGTGCCAGCAGCTTAGGGGGACTAGCGGGAGGCCCGCGCCAGGATACGCAGTATTTT. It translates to CASSLGGLAGGPRQDTQYF.

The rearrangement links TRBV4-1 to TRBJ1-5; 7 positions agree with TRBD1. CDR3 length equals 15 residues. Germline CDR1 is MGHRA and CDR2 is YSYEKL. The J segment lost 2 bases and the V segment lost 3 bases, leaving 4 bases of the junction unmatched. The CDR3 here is CASSQEQGRNQPQHF. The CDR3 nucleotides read TGCGCCAGCAGCCAGGAACAGGGGCGCAATCAGCCCCAGCATTTT.

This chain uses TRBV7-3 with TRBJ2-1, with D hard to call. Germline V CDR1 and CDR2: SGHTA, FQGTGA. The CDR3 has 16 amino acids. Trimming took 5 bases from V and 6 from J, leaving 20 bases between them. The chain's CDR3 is CASSPLGSAPTNEQFF. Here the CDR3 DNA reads TGTGCCAGCAGCCCCCTAGGGTCAGCCCCTACCAATGAGCAGTTCTTC.

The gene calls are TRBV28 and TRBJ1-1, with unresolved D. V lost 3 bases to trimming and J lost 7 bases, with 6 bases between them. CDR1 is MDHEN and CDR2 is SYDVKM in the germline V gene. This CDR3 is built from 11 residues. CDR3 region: CASSFGSEAFF. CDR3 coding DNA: TGTGCCAGCAGTTTTGGCAGTGAAGCTTTCTTT.

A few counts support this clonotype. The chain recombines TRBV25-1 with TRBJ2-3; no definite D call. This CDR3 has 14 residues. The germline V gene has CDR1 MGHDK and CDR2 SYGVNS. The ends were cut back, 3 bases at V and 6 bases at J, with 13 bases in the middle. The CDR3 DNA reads TGTGCCAGCAGTGATACCGAACCATTCGATACGCAGTATTTT. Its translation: CASSDTEPFDTQYF.

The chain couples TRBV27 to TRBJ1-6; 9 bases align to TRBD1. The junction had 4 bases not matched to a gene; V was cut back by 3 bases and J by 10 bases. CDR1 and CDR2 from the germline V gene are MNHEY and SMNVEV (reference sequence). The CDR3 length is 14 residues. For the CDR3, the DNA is TGTGCCAGCAGTTTTACAGGGGGCCGGTCACCCCTCCACTTT. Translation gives CASSFTGGRSPLHF.

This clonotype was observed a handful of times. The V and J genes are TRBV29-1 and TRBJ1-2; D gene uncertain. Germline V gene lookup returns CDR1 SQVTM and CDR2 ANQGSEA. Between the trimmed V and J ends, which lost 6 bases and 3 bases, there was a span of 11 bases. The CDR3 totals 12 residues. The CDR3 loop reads CSVVGDDYGYTF. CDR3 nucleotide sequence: TGCAGCGTGGTCGGAGATGACTATGGCTACACCTTC.

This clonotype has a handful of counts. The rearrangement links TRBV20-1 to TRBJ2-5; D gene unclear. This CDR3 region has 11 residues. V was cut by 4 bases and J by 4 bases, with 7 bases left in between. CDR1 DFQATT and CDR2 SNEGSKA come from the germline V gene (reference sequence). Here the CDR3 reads CSAISTETQYF. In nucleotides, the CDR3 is TGCAGTGCTATTAGTACAGAGACCCAGTACTTC.

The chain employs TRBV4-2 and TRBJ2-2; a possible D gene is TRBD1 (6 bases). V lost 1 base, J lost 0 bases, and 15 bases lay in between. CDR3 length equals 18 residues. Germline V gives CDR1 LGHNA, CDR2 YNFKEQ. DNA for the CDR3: TGTGCCAGCAGCCAAGGGGCGGACAGCGGTTCGAACACCGGGGAGCTGTTTTTT. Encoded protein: CASSQGADSGSNTGELFF.